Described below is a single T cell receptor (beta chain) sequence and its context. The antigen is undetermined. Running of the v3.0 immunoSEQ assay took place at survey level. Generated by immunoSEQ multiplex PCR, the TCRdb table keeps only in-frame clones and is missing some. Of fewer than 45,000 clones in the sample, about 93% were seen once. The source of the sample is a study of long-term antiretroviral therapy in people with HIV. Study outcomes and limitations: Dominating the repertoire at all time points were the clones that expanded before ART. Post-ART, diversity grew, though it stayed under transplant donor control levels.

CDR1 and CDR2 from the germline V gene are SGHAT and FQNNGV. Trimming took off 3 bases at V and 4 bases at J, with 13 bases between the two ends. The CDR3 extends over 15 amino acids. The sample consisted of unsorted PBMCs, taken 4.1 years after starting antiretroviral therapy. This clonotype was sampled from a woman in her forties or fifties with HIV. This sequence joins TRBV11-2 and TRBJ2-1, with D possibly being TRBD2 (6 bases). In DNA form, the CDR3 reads TGTGCCAGCAGCTTCGGACCGGGGGTTTACAATGAGCAGTTCTTC. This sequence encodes CASSFGPGVYNEQFF.